This TCR beta chain was recovered during a study of neoadjuvant anti-PD-1 for oral cavity cancer (dated by TCRdb to the early 2020s). In the study overall: Before curative-intent surgical resection, most patients were given three to four biweekly doses of nivolumab at 3 mg/kg. A fourth nivolumab dose was given around day 43 to patients without progression, and definitive surgical resection was performed in those patients on days 50-56. Under RECIST 1.1, patients with complete response, partial response or stable disease were classed as responders, and patients with progression were classed as non-responders. A 33% response rate was observed in the parent correlative cohort, in which around eleven patients were included.

Relative to germline, V is missing 7 bases and J is missing 4 bases, with 8 bases of the junction outside any gene match. From the germline V gene (reference sequence), CDR1 is GTSNPN and CDR2 is SVGIG. CDR3 length: 14 amino acids, cysteine to phenylalanine. Just the 42-base CDR3 DNA is kept, in frame starting at base 1. In the paper's terms, the time point label means: before neoadjuvant nivolumab. The patients had newly diagnosed stage II-IVA oral cavity squamous cell carcinoma and had not received any prior systemic or radiation treatment. The cohort consisted of patients with HPV-negative, locally advanced oral cavity squamous cell carcinoma. Peripheral blood mononuclear cells were analyzed directly, without maintenance or expansion in culture. Samples came from a longitudinal correlative study of a single-arm phase II trial of neoadjuvant nivolumab in oral cavity squamous cell carcinoma. Subject-matched pre- and post-treatment PBMCs and tumors from three responders and three non-responders were subjected to genomic DNA-based TCRbeta sequencing. Peripheral blood mononuclear cells were collected once before nivolumab treatment and again after treatment, at the time of surgery. The Maxwell RSC DNA from Cells kit was used to isolate genomic DNA from PBMCs.

The study at large found these results: After neoadjuvant nivolumab, non-responders showed significantly higher T cell clonality (Gini index) in PBMCs than responders did. TCR analyses included only a few patients per response group, and the authors called for larger cohorts for validation. Higher pretreatment blood Treg/Th17 ratios correlated with both higher pretreatment blood TCRbeta clonality and lower post-treatment tumor TCRbeta clonality.

For deep sequencing, each PBMC sample was run in six replicates, with libraries mostly built from about 480 ng of input genomic DNA. The immunoSEQ hsTCRbeta kit was used to prepare TCRbeta libraries, following the manufacturer's instructions. An Illumina NovaSeq 6000 S4 flow cell was used to sequence the final libraries, which had first been combined to 3 nM. The original pipeline was this. Raw data preprocessing and quality control were performed with the immunoSEQ Analyzer. The analysis was restricted to productive rearrangements, with each unique CDR3 amino acid sequence defining a clonotype. Using the R package tcR, the researchers computed the Gini-Simpson index as their estimate of repertoire clonality. Gini indices were compared with Student's t test, and associations with tumor size change were assessed by Pearson correlation. In TCRdb, the immuneACCESS table is reduced to in-frame sequences with V and J assigned. These tables do not hold every clone; where another copy was compared, an unresolved V gene accounts for under half, and the others remain unexplained. The DNA was the basis for D and trimming; V, J and clone size are from that table. The sample yields 55,000 to 80,000 clones; approximately 82% were counted once. Together, the top ten hold approximately 3.6% of the sample.

In its sample, this clone was seen once. Its specific antigen is unknown. No clone much larger than this one lies a single base away; base qualities are absent. The rearranged chain carries TRBV30 and TRBJ2-1, with 9 central nucleotides matching TRBD2. The TCR was taken from a person between 40 and 80 years old with oral cavity squamous cell carcinoma. The input for sequencing was PBMCs, taken before nivolumab (anti-PD-1) treatment. The DNA reads as follows: TGTGCCTTTCAGACTAGCGGAAAGTACAATGAGCAGTTCTTC. Translated, this gives CAFQTSGKYNEQFF.